This note documents a single T cell receptor beta chain sequence. Sorting of CD4+ cells into CD25+CD127- cells was performed for roughly five patients. These data belong to a study of CD8+ T cells in alopecia areata. Germline assignment: CDR1 SQVTM and CDR2 ANQGSEA. The CDR3 runs 15 residues. Extraction and reverse transcription of RNA yielded cDNA as the sequencing template. Measured with immunoSEQ multiplex PCR; TCRdb has only the in-frame clones, and not every one. The data hold tens of thousands of clones, with less than 70% observed a single time. The source material was CD4+ Tregs sorted from blood. This receptor was obtained from a human donor with alopecia areata. V gene TRBV29-1 combines with J gene TRBJ2-5; 14 nucleotides match TRBD2. Near its end, the DNA agrees better with TRBJ2-7, so the J call may be wrong. CDR3 residues: CSVVGTSGSSYEQYF. CDR3 bases: TGCAGCGTTGTAGGGACTAGCGGGAGCTCCTACGAGCAGTACTTC.